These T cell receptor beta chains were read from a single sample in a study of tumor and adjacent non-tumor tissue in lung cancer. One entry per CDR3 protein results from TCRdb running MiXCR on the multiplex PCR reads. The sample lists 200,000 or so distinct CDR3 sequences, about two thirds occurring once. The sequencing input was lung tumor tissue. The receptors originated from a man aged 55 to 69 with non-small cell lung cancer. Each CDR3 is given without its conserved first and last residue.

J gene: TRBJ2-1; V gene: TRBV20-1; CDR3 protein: SAKVRVPYNEQF
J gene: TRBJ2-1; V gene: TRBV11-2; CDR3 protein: ANSLEWSGWAEHF
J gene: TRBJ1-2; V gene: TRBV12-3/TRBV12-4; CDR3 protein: ASSLISGYT
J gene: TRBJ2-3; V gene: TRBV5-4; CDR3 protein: ARNRLAADTQY
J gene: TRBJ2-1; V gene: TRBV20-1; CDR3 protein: SASDDENSYDEQF
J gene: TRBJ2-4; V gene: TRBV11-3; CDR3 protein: TSSLGGDGKNIQY
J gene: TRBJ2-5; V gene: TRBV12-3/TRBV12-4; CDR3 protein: ASSFNRGETQY
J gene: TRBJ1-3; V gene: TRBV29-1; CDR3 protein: SVNGGGNTIY
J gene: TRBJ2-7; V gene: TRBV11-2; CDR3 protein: ASSHVTTPTFSYEQY
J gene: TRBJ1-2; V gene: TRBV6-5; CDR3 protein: ASSYDSNYGYT
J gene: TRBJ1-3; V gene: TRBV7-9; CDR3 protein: ASSLPGKSGNTIY
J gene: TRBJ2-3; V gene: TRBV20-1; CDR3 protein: SVSEGATDTQY
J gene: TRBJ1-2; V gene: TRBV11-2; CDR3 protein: ASSTDMHSYGYT
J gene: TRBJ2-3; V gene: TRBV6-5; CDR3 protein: ASSYDGGAGGQY
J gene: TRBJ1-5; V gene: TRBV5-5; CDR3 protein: ASSKEIGEMHQPQH
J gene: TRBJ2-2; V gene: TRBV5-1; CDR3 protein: ATSQGLAGELF